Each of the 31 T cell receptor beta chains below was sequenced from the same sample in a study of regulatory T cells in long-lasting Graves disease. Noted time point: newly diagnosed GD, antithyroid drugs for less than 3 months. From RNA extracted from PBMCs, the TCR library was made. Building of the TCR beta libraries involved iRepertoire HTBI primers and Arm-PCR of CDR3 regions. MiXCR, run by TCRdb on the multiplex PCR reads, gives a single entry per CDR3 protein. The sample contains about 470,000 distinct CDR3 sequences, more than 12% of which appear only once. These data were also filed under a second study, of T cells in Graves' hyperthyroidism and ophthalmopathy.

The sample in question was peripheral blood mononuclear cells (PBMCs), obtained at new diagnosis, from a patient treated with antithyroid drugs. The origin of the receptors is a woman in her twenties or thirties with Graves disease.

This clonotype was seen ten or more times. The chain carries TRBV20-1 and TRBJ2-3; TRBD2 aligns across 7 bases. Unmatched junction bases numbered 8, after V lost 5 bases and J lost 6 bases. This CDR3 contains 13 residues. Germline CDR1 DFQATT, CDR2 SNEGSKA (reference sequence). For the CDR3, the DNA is TGCAGTGCTCCCCAGCGGGAATCGGATACGCAGTATTTT. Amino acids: CSAPQRESDTQYF.

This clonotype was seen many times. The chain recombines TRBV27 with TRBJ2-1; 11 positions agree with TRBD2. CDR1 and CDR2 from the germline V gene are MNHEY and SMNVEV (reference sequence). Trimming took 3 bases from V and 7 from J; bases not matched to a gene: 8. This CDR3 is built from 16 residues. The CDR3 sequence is CASSFKPGLAVNEQFF. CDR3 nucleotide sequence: TGTGCCAGCAGTTTCAAACCGGGACTAGCGGTAAATGAGCAGTTCTTC.

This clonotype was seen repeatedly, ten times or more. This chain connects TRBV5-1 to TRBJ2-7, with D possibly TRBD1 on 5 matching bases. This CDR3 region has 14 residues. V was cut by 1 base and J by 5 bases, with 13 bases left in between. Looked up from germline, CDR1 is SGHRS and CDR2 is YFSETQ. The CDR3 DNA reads TGCGCCAGCAGCTTGTACAGGTCTTTCGACGAGCAGTACTTC. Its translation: CASSLYRSFDEQYF. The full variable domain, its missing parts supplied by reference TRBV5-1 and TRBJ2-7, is KAGVTQTPRYLIKTRGQQVTLSCSPISGHRSVSWYQQTPGQGLQFLFEYFSETQRNKGNFPGRFSGRQFSNSRSEMNVSTLELGDSALYLCASSLYRSFDEQYFGPGTRLTVT.

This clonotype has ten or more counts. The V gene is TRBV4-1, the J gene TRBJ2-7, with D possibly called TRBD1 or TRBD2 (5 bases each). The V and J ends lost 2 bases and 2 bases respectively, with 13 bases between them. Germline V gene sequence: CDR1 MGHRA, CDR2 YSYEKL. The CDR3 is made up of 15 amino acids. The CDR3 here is CASSQLSGAAYEQYF. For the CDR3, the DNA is TGCGCCAGCAGCCAATTGTCCGGGGCCGCCTACGAGCAGTACTTC.

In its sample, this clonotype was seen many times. The CDR3 is CASSLSLGGGSGELFF. CDR3 DNA: TGTGCCAGCAGTTTATCGTTAGGGGGAGGATCCGGGGAGCTGTTTTTT. The rearrangement joins TRBV27 to TRBJ2-2; the D call may be TRBD1 or TRBD2 (6 bases each). V was shortened by 0 bases and J by 6 bases, with 14 bases between the two germline ends. This CDR3 is built from 16 residues. Per the germline V gene, CDR1 is MNHEY and CDR2 is SMNVEV (reference sequence).

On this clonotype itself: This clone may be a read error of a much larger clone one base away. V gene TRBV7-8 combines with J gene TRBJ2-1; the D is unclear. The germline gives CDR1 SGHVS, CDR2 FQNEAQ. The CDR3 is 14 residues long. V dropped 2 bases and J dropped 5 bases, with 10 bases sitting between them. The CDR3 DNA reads TGTGCCAGCAGCTTACCCTATCGAGACAATGAGCAGTTCTTC. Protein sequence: CASSLPYRDNEQFF.

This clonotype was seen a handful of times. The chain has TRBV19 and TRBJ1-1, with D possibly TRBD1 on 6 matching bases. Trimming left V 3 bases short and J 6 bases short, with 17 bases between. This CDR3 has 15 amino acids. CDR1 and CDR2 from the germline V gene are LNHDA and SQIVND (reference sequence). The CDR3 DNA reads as TGTGCCAGTAGTATTGAGGGGGGGCGCCAGGCTGAAGCTTTCTTT. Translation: CASSIEGGRQAEAFF.

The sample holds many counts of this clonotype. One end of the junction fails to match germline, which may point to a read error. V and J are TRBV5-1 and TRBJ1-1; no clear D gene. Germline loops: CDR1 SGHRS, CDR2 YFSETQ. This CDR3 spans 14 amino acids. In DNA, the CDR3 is TGTGCCAGCAGCTTAGCCCTCATGAACACTGAAGCTTTCTTT. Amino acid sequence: CASSLALMNTEAFF.

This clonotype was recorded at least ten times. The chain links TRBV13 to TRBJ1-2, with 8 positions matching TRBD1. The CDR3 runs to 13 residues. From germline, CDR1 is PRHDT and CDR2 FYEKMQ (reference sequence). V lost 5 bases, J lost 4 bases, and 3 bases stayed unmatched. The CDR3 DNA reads TGTGCCAGCAGCGCAGGGACAGGCTATGGCTACACCTTC. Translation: CASSAGTGYGYTF.

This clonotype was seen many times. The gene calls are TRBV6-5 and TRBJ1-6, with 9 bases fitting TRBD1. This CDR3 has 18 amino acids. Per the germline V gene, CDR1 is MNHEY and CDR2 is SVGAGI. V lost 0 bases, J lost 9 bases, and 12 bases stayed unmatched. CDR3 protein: CASSYSNQRTGALSPLHF. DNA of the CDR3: TGTGCCAGCAGTTACTCGAATCAAAGGACAGGGGCTCTTTCACCCCTCCACTTT.

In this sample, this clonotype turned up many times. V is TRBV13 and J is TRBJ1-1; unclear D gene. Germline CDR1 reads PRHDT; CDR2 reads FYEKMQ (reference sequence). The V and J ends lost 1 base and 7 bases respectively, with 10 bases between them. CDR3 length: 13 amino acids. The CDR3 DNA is TGTGCCAGCAGCTTAGCAAGGGCTGGTGAAGCTTTCTTT. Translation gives CASSLARAGEAFF.

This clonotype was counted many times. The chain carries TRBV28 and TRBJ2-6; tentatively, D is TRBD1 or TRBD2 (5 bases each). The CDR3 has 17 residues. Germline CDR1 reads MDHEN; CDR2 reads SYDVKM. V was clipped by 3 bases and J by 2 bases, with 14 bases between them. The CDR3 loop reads CASSFGQGPTGANVLTF. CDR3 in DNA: TGTGCCAGCAGTTTTGGCCAGGGACCCACTGGGGCCAACGTCCTGACTTTC.

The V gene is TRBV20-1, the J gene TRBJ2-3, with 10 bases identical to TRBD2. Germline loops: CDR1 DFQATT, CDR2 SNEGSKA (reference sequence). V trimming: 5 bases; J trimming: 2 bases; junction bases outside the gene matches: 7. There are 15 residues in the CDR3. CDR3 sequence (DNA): TGCAGTGCTTCCCTTCTAGCGGGAGACACAGATACGCAGTATTTT. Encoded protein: CSASLLAGDTDTQYF.

CDR3 DNA sequence: TGCAGTGCTAGAGACCTACTAGCGGGAGGACCGATTCCTGCCACAGATACGCAGTATTTT. Translating gives CSARDLLAGGPIPATDTQYF. V gene TRBV20-1 combines with J gene TRBJ2-3, with 12 bases identical to TRBD2. V shed 0 bases and J 2 bases; nucleotides not matched to a gene: 15. CDR1 and CDR2 from the germline V gene are DFQATT and SNEGSKA (reference sequence). This CDR3 is built from 20 residues.

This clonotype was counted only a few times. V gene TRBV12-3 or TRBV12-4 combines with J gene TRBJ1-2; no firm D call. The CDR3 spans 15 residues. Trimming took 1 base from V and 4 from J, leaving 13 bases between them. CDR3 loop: CASSLGAESPYGYTF. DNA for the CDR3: TGTGCCAGCAGTTTAGGGGCGGAGTCCCCCTATGGCTACACCTTC.

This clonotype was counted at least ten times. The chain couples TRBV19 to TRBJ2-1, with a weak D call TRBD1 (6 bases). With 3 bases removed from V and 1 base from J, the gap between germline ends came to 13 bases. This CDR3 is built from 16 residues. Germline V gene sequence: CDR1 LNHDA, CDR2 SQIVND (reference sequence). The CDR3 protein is CASSIEGTRSYNEQFF. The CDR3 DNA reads TGTGCCAGTAGTATTGAAGGGACAAGGTCCTACAATGAGCAGTTCTTC.

For the CDR3, the DNA is TGTGCCAGCAGCTCCACAGGGGAGGGAGCCGGGGAGCTGTTTTTT. Encoded protein: CASSSTGEGAGELFF. This chain links TRBV7-6 with TRBJ2-2; D is tentatively TRBD1 or TRBD2 (7 bases each). V was trimmed by 4 bases and J by 6 bases, leaving 15 bases between them. This CDR3 is 15 amino acids long. Looked up from germline, CDR1 is SGHVS and CDR2 is FNYEAQ.

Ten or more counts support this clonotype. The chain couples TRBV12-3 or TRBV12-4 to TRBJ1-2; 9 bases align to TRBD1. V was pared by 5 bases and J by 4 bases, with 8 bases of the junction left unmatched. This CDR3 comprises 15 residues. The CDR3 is CASSTPGQGGYGYTF. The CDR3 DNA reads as TGTGCCAGCAGTACCCCGGGACAGGGAGGCTATGGCTACACCTTC.

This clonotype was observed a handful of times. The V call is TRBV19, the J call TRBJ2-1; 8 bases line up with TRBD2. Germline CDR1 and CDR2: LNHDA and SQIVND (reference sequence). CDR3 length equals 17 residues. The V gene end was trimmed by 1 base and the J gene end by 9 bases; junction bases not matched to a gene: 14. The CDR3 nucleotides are TGTGCCAGTAGTATAGGGGGAGCGGGAGCTTACTGGGGTGAGCAGTTCTTC. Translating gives CASSIGGAGAYWGEQFF.

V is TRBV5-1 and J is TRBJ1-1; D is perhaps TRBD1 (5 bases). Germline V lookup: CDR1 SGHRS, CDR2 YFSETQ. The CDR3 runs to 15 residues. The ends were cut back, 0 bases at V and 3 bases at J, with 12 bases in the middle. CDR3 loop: CASSLEYGGYTEAFF. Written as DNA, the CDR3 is TGCGCCAGCAGCTTGGAGTACGGGGGTTACACTGAAGCTTTCTTT. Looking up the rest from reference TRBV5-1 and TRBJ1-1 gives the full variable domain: KAGVTQTPRYLIKTRGQQVTLSCSPISGHRSVSWYQQTPGQGLQFLFEYFSETQRNKGNFPGRFSGRQFSNSRSEMNVSTLELGDSALYLCASSLEYGGYTEAFFGQGTRLTVV.

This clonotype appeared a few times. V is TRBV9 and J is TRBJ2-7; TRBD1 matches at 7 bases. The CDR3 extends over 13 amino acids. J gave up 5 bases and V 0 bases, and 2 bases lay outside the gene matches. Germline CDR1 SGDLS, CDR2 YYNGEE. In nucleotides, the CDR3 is TGTGCCAGCAGCGTAGGGGACAGCGACGAGCAGTACTTC. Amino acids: CASSVGDSDEQYF.

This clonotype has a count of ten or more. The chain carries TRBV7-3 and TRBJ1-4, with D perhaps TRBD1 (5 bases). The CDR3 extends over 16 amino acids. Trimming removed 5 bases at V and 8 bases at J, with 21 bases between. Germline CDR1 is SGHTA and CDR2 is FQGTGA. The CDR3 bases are TGTGCCAGCAGCCCCCGACAGCACCAGACTCGGGAAAAACTGTTTTTT. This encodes CASSPRQHQTREKLFF.

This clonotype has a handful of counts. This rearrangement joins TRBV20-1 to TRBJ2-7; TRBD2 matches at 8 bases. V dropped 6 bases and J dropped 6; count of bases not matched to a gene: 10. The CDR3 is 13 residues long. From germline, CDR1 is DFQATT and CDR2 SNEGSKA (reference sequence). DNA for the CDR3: TGCAGTGCCACCACCGGGAGGGCCCTCGAGCAGTACTTC. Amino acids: CSATTGRALEQYF.

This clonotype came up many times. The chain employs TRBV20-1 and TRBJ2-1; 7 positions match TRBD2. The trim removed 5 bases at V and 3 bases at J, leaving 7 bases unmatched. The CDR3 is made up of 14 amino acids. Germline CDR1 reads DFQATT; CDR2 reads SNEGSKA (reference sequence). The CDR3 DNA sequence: TGCAGTGCTGGAGCTAGCGGACTCTACAATGAGCAGTTCTTC. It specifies CSAGASGLYNEQFF.

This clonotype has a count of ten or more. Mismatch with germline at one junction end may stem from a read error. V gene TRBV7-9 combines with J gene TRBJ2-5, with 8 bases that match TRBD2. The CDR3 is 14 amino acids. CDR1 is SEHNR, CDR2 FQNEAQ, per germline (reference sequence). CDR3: CASSSLAEKETQYF. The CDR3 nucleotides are TGCGCCAGCAGCTCACTAGCGGAGAAAGAGACCCAGTACTTC.

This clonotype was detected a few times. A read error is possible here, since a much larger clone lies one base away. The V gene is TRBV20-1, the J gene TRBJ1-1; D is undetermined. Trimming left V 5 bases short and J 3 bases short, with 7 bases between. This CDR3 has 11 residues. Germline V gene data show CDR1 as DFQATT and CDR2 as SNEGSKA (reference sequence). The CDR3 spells CSAWADTEAFF. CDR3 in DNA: TGCAGTGCTTGGGCTGACACTGAAGCTTTCTTT.

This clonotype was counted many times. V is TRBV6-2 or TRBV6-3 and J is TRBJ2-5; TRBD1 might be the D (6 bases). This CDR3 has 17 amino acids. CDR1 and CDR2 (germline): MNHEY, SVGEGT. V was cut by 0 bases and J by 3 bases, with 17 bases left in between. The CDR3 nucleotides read TGTGCCAGCAGTTACTCGAACACAGGGCCAGGAAAAGAGACCCAGTACTTC. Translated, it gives CASSYSNTGPGKETQYF.

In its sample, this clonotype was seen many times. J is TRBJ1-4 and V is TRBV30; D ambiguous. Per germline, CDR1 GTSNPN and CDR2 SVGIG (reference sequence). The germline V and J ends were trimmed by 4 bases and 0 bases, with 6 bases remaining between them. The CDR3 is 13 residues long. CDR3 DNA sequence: TGTGCCTGGACCGGCGCAACTAATGAAAAACTGTTTTTT. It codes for CAWTGATNEKLFF.

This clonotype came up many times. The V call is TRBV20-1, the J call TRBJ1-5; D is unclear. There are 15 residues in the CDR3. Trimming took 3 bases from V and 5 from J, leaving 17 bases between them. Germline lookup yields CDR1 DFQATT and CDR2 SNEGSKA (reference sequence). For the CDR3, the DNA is TGCAGTGCTAGGCTTACCTTGGTGGGAGATCAGCCCCAGCATTTT. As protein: CSARLTLVGDQPQHF.

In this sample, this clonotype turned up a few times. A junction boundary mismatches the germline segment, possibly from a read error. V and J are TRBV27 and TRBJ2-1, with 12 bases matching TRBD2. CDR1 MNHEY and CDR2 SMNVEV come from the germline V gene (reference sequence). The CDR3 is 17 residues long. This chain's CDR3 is CAGSPPNGLAGYNEQFF. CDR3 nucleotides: TGTGCCGGCAGTCCCCCCAATGGACTAGCGGGGTACAATGAGCAGTTCTTC.

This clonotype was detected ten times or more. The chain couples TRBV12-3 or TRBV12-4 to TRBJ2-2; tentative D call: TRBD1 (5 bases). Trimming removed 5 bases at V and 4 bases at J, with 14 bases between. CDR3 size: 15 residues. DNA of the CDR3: TGTGCCAGCAGTCCCAGGGAAAGAGGCACCGGGGAGCTGTTTTTT. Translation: CASSPRERGTGELFF.